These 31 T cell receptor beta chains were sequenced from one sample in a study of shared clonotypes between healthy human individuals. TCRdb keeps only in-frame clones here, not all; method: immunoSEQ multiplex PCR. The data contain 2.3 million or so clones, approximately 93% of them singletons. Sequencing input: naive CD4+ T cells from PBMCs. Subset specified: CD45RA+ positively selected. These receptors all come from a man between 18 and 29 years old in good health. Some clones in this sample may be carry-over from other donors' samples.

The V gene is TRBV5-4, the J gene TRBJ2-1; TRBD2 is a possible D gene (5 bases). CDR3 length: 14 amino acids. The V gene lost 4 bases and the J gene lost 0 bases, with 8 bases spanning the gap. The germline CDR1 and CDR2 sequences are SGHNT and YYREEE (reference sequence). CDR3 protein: CASSPAASYNEQFF. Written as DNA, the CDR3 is TGTGCCAGCAGCCCAGCGGCCTCCTACAATGAGCAGTTCTTC.

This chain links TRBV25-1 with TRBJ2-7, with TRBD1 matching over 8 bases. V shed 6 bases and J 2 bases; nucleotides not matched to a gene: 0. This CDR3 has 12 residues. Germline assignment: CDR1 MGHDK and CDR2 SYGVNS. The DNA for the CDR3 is TGTGCCAGCAGACAGGGGGCCTACGAGCAGTACTTC. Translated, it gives CASRQGAYEQYF.

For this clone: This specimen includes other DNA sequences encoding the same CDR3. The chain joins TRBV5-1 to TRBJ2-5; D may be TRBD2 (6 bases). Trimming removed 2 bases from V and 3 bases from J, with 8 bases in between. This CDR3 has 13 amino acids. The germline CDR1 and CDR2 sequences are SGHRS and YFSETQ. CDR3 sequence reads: CASSFSGEETQYF. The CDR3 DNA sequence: TGCGCCAGCAGCTTTAGCGGAGAAGAGACCCAGTACTTC. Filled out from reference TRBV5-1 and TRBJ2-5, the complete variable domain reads KAGVTQTPRYLIKTRGQQVTLSCSPISGHRSVSWYQQTPGQGLQFLFEYFSETQRNKGNFPGRFSGRQFSNSRSEMNVSTLELGDSALYLCASSFSGEETQYFGPGTRLLVL.

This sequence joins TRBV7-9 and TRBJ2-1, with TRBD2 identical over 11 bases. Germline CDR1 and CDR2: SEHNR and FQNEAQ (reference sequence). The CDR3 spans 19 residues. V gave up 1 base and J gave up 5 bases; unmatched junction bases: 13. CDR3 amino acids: CASSLEGIRLLAGDNEQFF. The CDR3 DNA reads TGTGCCAGCAGCTTAGAAGGGATAAGGCTACTAGCGGGGGACAATGAGCAGTTCTTC.

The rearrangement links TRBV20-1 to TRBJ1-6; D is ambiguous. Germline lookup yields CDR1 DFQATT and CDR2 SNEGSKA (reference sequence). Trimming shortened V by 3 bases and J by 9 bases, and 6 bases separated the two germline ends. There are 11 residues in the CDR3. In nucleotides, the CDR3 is TGCAGTGCTAGGTCCGGTTCACCCCTCCACTTT. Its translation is CSARSGSPLHF.

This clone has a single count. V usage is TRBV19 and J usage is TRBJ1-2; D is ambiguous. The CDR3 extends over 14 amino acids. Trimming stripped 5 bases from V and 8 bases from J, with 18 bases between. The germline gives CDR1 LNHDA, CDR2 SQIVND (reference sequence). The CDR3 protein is CASSAVLSGGGYTF. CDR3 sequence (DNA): TGTGCCAGTAGTGCTGTTTTGTCCGGCGGAGGCTACACCTTC.

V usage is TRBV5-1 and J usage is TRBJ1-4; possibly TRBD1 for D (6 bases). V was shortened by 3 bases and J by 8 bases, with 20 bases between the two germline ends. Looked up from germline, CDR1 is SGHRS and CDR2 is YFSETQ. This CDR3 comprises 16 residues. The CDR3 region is CASSSSKQGLSEKLFF. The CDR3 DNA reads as TGCGCCAGCAGCTCGAGTAAACAGGGACTCAGCGAAAAACTGTTTTTT.

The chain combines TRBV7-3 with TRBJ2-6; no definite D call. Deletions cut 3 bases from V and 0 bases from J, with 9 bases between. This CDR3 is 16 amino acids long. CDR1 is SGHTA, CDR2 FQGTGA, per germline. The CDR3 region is CASSFLGSSGANVLTF. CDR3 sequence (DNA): TGTGCCAGCAGCTTCTTGGGGTCCTCTGGGGCCAACGTCCTGACTTTC.

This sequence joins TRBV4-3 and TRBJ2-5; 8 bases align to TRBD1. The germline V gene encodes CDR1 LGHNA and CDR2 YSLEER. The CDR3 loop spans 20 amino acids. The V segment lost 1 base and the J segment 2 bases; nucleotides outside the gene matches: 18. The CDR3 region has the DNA TGCGCCAGCAGCCAAGGCGGGGTTGAGGACGGGACAGGCCAACAAGAGACCCAGTACTTC. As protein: CASSQGGVEDGTGQQETQYF.

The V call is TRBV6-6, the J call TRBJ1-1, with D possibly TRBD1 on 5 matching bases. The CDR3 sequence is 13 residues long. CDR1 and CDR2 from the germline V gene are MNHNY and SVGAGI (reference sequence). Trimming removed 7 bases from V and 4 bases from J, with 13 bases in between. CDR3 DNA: TGTGCCAGCACCCCGGCGGGGGGCACTGAAGCTTTCTTT. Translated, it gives CASTPAGGTEAFF.

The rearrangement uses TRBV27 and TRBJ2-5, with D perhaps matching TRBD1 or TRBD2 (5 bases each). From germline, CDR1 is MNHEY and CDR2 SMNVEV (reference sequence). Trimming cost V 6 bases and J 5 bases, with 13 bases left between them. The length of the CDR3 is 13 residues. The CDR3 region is CASSRGERETQYF. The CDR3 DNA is TGTGCCAGCAGCAGAGGGGAGCGGGAGACCCAGTACTTC.

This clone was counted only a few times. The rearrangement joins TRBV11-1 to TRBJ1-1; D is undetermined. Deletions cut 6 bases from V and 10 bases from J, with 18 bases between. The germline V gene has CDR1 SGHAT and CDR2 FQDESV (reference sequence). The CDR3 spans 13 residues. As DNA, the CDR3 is TGTGCCAGCAGTTCTCCGGGGAAGAGTGGAGCTTTCTTT. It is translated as CASSSPGKSGAFF.

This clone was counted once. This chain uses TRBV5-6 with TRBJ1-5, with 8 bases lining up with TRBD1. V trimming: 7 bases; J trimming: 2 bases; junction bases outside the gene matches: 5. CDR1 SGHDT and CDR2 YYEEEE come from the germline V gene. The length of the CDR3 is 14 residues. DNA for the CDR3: TGTGCCAGCGGGGACAGGCGCGGCAATCAGCCCCAGCATTTT. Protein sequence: CASGDRRGNQPQHF.

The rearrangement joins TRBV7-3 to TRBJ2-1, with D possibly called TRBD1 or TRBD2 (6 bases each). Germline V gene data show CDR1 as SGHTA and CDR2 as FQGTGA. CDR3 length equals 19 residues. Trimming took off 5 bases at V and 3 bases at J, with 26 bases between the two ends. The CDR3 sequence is CASSRRGGSSQSVYNEQFF. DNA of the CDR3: TGTGCCAGCAGCCGCCGAGGGGGGAGCTCCCAGTCCGTCTACAATGAGCAGTTCTTC.

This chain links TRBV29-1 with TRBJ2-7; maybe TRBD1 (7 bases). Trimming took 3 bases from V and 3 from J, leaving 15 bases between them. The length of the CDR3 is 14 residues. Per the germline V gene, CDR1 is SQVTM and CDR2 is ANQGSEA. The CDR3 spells CSVERRQGGYEQYF. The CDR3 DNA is TGCAGCGTTGAGAGGAGACAGGGAGGCTACGAGCAGTACTTC.

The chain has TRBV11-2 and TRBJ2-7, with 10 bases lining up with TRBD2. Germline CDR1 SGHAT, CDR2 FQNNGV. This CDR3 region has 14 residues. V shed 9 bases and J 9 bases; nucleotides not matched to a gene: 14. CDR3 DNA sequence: TGTGCCAGTGCGCCACTAGCGGGGCTGGGGGGGCAGTACTTC. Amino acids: CASAPLAGLGGQYF.

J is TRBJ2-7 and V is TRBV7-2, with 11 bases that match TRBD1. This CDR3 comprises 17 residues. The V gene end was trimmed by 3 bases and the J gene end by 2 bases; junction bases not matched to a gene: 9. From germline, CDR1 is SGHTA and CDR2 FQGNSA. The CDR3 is CASSLAGQGAATYEQYF. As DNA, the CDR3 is TGTGCCAGCAGCTTGGCCGGACAGGGGGCAGCAACCTACGAGCAGTACTTC.

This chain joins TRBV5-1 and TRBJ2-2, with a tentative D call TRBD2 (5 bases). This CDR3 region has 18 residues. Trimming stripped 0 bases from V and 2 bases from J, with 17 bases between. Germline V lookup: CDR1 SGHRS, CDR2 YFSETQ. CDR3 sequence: CASSLGVLNRENTGELFF. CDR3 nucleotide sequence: TGCGCCAGCAGCTTGGGCGTATTGAACCGGGAAAACACCGGGGAGCTGTTTTTT.

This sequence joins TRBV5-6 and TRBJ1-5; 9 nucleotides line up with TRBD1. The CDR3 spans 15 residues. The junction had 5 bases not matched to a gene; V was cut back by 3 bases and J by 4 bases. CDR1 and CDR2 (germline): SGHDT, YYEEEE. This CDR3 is CASSSSGTGNQPQHF. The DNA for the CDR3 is TGTGCCAGCAGCTCTTCCGGGACAGGGAATCAGCCCCAGCATTTT.

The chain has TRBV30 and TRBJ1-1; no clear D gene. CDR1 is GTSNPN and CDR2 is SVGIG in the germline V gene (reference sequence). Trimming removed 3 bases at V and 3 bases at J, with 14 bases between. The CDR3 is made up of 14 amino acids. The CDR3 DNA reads TGTGCCTGGAGGCCCAGAGTAGTACACACTGAAGCTTTCTTT. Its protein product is CAWRPRVVHTEAFF.

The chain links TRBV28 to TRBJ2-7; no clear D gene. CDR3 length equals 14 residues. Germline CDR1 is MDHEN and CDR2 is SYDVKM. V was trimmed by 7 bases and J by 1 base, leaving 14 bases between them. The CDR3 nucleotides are TGTGCCAGCACCCTCAGCCCCACTTCCTACGAGCAGTACTTC. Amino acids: CASTLSPTSYEQYF.

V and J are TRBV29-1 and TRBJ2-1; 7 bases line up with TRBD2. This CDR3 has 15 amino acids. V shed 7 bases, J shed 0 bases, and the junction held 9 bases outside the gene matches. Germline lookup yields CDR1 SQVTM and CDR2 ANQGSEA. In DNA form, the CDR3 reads TGCAGCGGGGGGAGCGGGACGGGCTCCTACAATGAGCAGTTCTTC. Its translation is CSGGSGTGSYNEQFF.

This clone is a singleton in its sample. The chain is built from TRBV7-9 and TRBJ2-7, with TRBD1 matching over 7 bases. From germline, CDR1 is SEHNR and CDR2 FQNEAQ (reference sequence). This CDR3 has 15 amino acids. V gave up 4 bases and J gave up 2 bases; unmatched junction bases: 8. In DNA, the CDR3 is TGTGCCAGCAGCTACGGACAGGCCGTCACCTACGAGCAGTACTTC. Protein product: CASSYGQAVTYEQYF.

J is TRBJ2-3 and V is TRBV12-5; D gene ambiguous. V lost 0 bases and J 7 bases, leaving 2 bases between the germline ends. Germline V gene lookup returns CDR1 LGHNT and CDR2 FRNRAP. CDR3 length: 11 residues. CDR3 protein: CASGLVNTQYF. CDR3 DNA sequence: TGTGCTAGTGGTTTGGTAAATACGCAGTATTTT.

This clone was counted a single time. The CDR3 sequence: CASSVGGAVLGEQFF. In nucleotides, the CDR3 is TGTGCCAGCAGTGTTGGGGGGGCAGTGTTGGGTGAGCAGTTCTTC. The J gene is TRBJ2-1, the V gene TRBV6-1, with D tentatively TRBD2 (7 bases). Trimming removed 4 bases at V and 9 bases at J, with 19 bases between. The germline V gene encodes CDR1 MNHNS and CDR2 SASEGT. This CDR3 is 15 amino acids long.

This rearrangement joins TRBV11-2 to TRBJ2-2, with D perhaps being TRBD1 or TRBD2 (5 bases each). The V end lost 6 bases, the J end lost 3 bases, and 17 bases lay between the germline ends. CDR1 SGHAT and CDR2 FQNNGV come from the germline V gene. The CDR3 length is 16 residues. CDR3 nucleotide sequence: TGTGCCAGCAGGCCTCGGGGCATAGGGGACACCGGGGAGCTGTTTTTT. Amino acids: CASRPRGIGDTGELFF.

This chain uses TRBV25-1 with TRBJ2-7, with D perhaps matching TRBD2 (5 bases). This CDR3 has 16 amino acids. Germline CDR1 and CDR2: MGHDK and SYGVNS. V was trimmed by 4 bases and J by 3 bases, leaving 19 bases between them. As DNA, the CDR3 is TGTGCCAGCAGTGGACCCATAGAGGGCCCGCACTACGAGCAGTACTTC. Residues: CASSGPIEGPHYEQYF.

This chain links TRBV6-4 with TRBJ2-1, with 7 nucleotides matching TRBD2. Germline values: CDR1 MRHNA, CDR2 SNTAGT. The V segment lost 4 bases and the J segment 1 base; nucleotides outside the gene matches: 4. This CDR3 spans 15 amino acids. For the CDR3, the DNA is TGTGCCAGCAGTGGCGGGAGAGATTCCTACAATGAGCAGTTCTTC. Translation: CASSGGRDSYNEQFF.

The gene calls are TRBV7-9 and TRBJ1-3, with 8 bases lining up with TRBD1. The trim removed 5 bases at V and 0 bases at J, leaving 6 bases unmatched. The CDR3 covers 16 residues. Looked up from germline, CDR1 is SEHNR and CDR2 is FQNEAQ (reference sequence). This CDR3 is CASSARQGNSGNTIYF. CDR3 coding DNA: TGTGCCAGCAGCGCAAGACAGGGGAACTCTGGAAACACCATATATTTT.

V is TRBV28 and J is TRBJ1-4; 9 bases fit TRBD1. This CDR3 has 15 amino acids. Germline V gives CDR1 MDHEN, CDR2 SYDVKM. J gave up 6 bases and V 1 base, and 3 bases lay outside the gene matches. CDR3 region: CASSLFGTGHEKLFF. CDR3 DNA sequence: TGTGCCAGCAGTTTATTTGGGACAGGGCATGAAAAACTGTTTTTT.

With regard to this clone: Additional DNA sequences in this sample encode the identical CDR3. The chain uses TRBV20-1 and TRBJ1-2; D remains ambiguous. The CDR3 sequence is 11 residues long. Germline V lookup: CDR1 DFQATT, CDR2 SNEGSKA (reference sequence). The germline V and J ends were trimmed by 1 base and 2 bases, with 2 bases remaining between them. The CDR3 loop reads CSARVNYGYTF. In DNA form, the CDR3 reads TGCAGTGCTAGAGTGAACTATGGCTACACCTTC.